The sequence of this TCR beta chain was determined in a study of T cells in Graves' hyperthyroidism and ophthalmopathy. Study-wide results and limits: It was a median around 6 months before onset that the model predicted ophthalmopathy.

RNA transcripts served as the template for amplifying TCR beta CDR3 regions. The TCR CDR3 first-round RT-PCR relied on the HTBI primer set. TCRdb processed the multiplex PCR reads anew with MiXCR; each CDR3 protein has one entry. There are hundreds of thousands of distinct CDR3 sequences in the sample; about 15% occur only once, and about 9.4% lies in the top ten. Thyroid ultrasound and orbital computed tomography, with clinical symptoms and serum thyroxine and TRAb, informed diagnoses. This clonotype was counted many times. Its antigen is undetermined. The germline CDR1 and CDR2 sequences are SNHLY and FYNNEI. The trim removed 6 bases at V and 4 bases at J, leaving 9 bases unmatched. CDR3 size: 15 residues.

Sample: blood. The receptor was derived from a woman between 18 and 30 years old with Graves' hyperthyroidism. This chain uses TRBV2 with TRBJ2-7; 10 nucleotides agree with TRBD2. The CDR3 spells CASSESSGSAYEQYF. The CDR3 region has the DNA TGTGCCAGCAGCGAGTCTAGCGGGAGCGCATACGAGCAGTACTTC.